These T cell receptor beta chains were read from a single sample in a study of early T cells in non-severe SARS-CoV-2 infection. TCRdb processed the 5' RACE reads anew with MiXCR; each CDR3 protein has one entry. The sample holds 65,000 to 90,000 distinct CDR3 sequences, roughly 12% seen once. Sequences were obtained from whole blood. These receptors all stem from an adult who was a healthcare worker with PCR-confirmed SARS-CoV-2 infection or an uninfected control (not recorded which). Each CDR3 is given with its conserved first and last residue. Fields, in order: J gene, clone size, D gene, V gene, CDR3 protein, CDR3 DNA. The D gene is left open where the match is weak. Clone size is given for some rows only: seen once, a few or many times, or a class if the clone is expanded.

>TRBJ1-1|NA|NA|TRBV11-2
CATGADMNTEAFF
TGTGCCACTGGGGCAGACATGAACACTGAAGCTTTCTTT
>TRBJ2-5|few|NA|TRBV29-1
CSVTRGISRETQYF
TGCAGCGTTACGAGAGGGATTAGCAGGGAGACCCAGTACTTC
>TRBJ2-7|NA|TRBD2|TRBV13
CASSSRDYISFSYEQYF
TGTGCCAGCAGCTCCCGGGACTATATTTCTTTTTCCTACGAGCAGTACTTC
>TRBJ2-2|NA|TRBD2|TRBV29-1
CSVPGTRNTGELFF
TGCAGCGTACCCGGGACTAGAAACACCGGGGAGCTGTTTTTT
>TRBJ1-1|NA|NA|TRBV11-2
CASSRGGGMNTEAFF
TGTGCCAGCAGCCGTGGCGGGGGCATGAACACTGAAGCTTTCTTT
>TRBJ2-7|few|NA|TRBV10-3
CAICLDAAYEQYF
TGTGCCATTTGTTTGGACGCAGCCTACGAGCAGTACTTC
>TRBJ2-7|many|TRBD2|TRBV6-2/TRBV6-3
CASSVGLAVRSYEQYF
TGTGCCAGCAGTGTCGGACTAGCGGTCAGATCCTACGAGCAGTACTTC
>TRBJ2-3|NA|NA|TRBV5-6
CASRLVRGRYSSTDTQYF
TGTGCCAGCCGACTAGTCCGGGGGAGGTACTCTAGCACAGATACGCAGTATTTT
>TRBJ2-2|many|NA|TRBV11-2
CASSLLTGSHGELFF
TGTGCCAGCAGCTTGCTGACCGGATCTCACGGGGAGCTGTTTTTT
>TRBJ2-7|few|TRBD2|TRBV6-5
CASSYSSGGMSYEQYF
TGTGCCAGCAGTTACTCGAGCGGGGGGATGTCCTACGAGCAGTACTTC
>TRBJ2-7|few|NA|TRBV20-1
CSARATSQEQYF
TGCAGTGCTAGAGCGACTTCACAGGAGCAGTACTTC
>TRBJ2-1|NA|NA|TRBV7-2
CASSFYRADEQFF
TGTGCCAGCAGCTTTTACAGGGCCGATGAGCAGTTCTTC
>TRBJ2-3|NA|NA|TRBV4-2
CASSQDMGRREQYF
TGTGCCAGCAGCCAAGATATGGGACGAAGAGAGCAGTATTTT
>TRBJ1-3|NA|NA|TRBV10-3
CAISEQLYGNTIYF
TGTGCCATCAGTGAACAGCTTTATGGAAACACCATATATTTT
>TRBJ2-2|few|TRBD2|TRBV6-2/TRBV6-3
CASTPGTSGTANTGELFF
TGTGCCAGCACTCCTGGGACTAGCGGGACCGCGAACACCGGGGAGCTGTTTTTT
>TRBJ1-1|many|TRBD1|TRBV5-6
CASSPRTGTMNTEAFF
TGTGCCAGCAGCCCACGGACAGGGACTATGAACACTGAAGCTTTCTTT
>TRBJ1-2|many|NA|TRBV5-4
CASRDLQNYGYTF
TGTGCCAGCAGAGACCTACAGAACTATGGCTACACCTTC
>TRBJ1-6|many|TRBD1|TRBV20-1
CSARDLGTGDNSPLHF
TGCAGTGCTAGAGATCTGGGGACAGGGGATAATTCACCCCTCCACTTT
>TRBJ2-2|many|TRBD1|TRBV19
CASSIDLRTGLTTGELFF
TGTGCCAGTAGTATAGACCTTCGGACAGGCCTGACCACCGGGGAGCTGTTTTTT
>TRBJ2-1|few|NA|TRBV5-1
CASSYGVRGIGEQFF
TGCGCCAGCAGTTATGGGGTCCGGGGGATCGGTGAGCAGTTCTTC
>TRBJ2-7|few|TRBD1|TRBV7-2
CASSLGTGPYEQYF
TGTGCCAGCAGCTTAGGGACAGGGCCCTACGAGCAGTACTTC
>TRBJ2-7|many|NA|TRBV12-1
CASSPRASGSHPGYF
TGTGCCAGCAGCCCGAGGGCTAGCGGCTCCCATCCAGGGTACTTC
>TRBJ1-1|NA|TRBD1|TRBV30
CAWSRDRSRPRGNTEAFF
TGTGCCTGGAGTCGGGACAGGAGCAGACCGCGGGGGAACACTGAAGCCTTCTTT
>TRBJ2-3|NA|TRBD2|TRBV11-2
CASSPGRMGLTDTQYF
TGTGCCAGCAGTCCCGGGAGGATGGGGCTCACAGATACGCAGTATTTT
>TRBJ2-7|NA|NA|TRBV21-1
CASSKGETGAYEQYF
TGTGCCAGCAGCAAAGGGGAGACAGGAGCCTACGAGCAGTACTTC
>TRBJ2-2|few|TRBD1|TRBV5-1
CASSLEGQLVTGELFF
TGCGCCAGCAGCTTGGAGGGACAGTTGGTGACCGGGGAGCTGTTTTTT
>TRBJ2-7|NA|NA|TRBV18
CASSRLGESEQYF
TGTGCCAGCTCACGCCTTGGTGAGTCGGAACAGTACTTC
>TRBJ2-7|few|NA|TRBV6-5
CASRVKGGYEQYF
TGTGCCAGCAGAGTGAAGGGGGGGTACGAGCAGTACTTC
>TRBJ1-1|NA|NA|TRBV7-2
CASSYGGNRNQAFF
TGTGCCAGCAGCTACGGAGGGAACAGGAATCAAGCTTTCTTT
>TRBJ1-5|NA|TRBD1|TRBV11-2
CASSRTGPDSNQPQHF
TGTGCCAGCAGCCGGACAGGACCTGATAGCAATCAGCCCCAGCATTTT
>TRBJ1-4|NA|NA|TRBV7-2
CASSPKFNANEKLFF
TGTGCCAGCAGCCCCAAGTTCAATGCTAATGAAAAACTGTTTTTT
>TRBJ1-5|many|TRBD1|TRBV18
CASSPLPGQGRDQPQHF
TGTGCCAGCTCACCCCTCCCCGGACAGGGCCGAGATCAGCCCCAGCATTTT
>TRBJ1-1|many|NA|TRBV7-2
CASSPRRGPNTEAFF
TGTGCCAGCAGCCCCCGACGGGGGCCGAACACTGAAGCTTTCTTT
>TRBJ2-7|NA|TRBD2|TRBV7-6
CASSAKLAGIEQYF
TGTGCCAGCAGCGCAAAGCTAGCGGGAATTGAGCAGTACTTC
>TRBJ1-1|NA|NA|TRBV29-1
CSVVVYPNTEAFF
TGCAGCGTTGTTGTGTACCCGAACACTGAAGCTTTCTTT
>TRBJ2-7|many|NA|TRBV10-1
CAPRTVSPGRYF
TGCGCCCCACGAACCGTCAGCCCTGGTCGGTACTTC
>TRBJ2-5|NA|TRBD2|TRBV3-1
CASSPGLAEPTETQYF
TGTGCCAGCAGCCCGGGACTAGCGGAGCCAACGGAGACCCAGTACTTC
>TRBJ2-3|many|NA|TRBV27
CASSSGAASTDTQYF
TGTGCCAGCAGTTCCGGGGCGGCTAGCACAGATACGCAGTATTTT
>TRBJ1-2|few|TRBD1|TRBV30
CAWRLDRAYGYTF
TGTGCCTGGAGGCTGGACAGGGCGTATGGCTACACCTTC
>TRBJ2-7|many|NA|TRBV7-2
CASSLIAAYEQYF
TGTGCCAGCAGCTTAATAGCGGCCTACGAGCAGTACTTC
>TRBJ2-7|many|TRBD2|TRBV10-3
CAISNPGLAGGLSYEQYF
TGTGCCATCAGTAACCCGGGACTAGCGGGAGGCTTATCCTACGAGCAGTACTTC
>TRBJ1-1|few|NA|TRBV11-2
CASSLDRTIAFF
TGTGCCAGCAGCTTAGACAGGACAATAGCTTTCTTT
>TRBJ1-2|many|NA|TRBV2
CASSEWAGRLDGYTF
TGTGCCAGCAGTGAATGGGCCGGCAGGCTGGATGGCTACACCTTC
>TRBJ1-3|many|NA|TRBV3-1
CASSVSISGNTIYF
TGTGCCAGCAGCGTCTCCATCTCTGGAAACACCATATATTTT
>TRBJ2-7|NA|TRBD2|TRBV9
CASSVTSDRSYEQYF
TGTGCCAGCAGCGTGACTAGCGACCGCTCCTACGAGCAGTACTTC
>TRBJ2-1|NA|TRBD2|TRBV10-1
CASSGLAGVGEQFF
TGCGCCAGCAGTGGACTAGCGGGAGTGGGTGAGCAGTTCTTC
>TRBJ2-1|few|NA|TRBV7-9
CASSPGGLPYNEQFF
TGTGCCAGCAGCCCTGGGGGACTTCCCTACAATGAGCAGTTCTTC
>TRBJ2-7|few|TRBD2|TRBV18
CASSPTSGSIYEQYF
TGTGCCAGCTCACCGACTAGCGGGAGTATTTACGAGCAGTACTTC
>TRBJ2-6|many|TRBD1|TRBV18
CASSPGTGGTGANVLTF
TGTGCCAGCTCACCGGGGACAGGGGGCACCGGGGCCAACGTCCTGACTTTC
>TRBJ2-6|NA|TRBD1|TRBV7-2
CASSSSKTGIGANVLTF
TGTGCCAGCAGCTCCAGTAAGACAGGGATAGGGGCCAACGTCCTGACTTTC